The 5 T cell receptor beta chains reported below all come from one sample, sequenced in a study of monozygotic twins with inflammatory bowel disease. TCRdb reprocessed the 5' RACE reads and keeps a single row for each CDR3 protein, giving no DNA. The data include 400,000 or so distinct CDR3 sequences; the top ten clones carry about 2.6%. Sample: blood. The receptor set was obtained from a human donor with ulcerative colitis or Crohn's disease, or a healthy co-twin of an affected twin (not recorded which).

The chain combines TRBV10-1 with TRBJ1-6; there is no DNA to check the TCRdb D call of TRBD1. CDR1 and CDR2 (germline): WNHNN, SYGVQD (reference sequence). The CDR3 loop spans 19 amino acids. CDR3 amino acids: CASPTPGTHRSSYNSPLHF.

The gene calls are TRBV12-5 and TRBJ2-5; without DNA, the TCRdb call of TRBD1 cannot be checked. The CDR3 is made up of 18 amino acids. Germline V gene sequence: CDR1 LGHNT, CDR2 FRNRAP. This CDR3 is CASALSISRQGRQETQYF.

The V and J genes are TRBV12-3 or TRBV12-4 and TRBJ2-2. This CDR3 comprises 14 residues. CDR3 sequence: CASSLPMNTGELFF.

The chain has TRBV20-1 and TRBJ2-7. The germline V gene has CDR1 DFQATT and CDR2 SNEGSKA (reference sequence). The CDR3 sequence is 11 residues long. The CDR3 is CSVKDFYEQYF.

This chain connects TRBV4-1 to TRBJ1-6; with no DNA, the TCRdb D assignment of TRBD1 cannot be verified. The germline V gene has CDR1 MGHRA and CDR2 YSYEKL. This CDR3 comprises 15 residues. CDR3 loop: CASSQEGHYNSPLHF.